This TCR beta chain was identified during a study of T cell responses to AZD1222 COVID-19 vaccine. Study context: The analysis combined second doses at about 4 or about 12 weeks.

The CDR3 has 13 amino acids. Germline V lookup: CDR1 SNHLY, CDR2 FYNNEI. Trimming removed 6 bases from V and 0 bases from J, with 5 bases in between. Profiling relied on immunoSEQ multiplex PCR, and the TCRdb table lists in-frame clones only, not all of them. The sample holds approximately 97,000 clones; 70% to 90% are singletons and the top ten take around 5.1%. The sequence was collected from an adult in good health. The chain carries TRBV2 and TRBJ2-2; D ambiguous. The sample consisted of peripheral blood, taken on day 0 of AZD1222 vaccination. CDR3 amino acids: CASSGTNTGELFF. CDR3 nucleotides: TGTGCCAGCAGCGGAACGAACACCGGGGAGCTGTTTTTT.